Listed below are T cell receptor beta chains from one sample, sequenced in a study of blood T cell repertoires in COVID-19. The assay was immunoSEQ multiplex PCR, and TCRdb's table has in-frame clones only and misses some. The sample includes about 220,000 clones, roughly 80% of them seen just once. The sequenced sample consisted of peripheral blood. These receptors were obtained from a man aged 25-45 years with active or convalescent COVID-19. The CDR3 runs from the conserved cysteine through the conserved F or W. D genes are given only for firm matches. Not all rows give a size; the values are once, few, many and, for expanded clones, a class.

abundance: -
d_gene: TRBD1
j_gene: TRBJ1-5
v_gene: TRBV27
CDR3nt: TGTGCCAGCAGTTTAACAGGGGCCCCCAATCAGCCCCAGCATTTT
CDR3aa: CASSLTGAPNQPQHF

abundance: few
d_gene: TRBD1
j_gene: TRBJ2-5
v_gene: TRBV3-1/TRBV3-2
CDR3nt: TGTGCCAGCAGCCAAGCTGGTGGGACAGCCCAAGAGACCCAGTACTTC
CDR3aa: CASSQAGGTAQETQYF

abundance: few
d_gene: TRBD1
j_gene: TRBJ2-7
v_gene: TRBV2
CDR3nt: TGTGCCAGCAATCAGGGGGCAGCCGAGCAGTACTTC
CDR3aa: CASNQGAAEQYF

abundance: few
d_gene: -
j_gene: TRBJ2-3
v_gene: TRBV29-1
CDR3nt: TGCAGCGTGGGGGCCCTCTGGGGCACAGATACGCAGTATTTT
CDR3aa: CSVGALWGTDTQYF

abundance: -
d_gene: -
j_gene: TRBJ1-5
v_gene: TRBV3-1/TRBV3-2
CDR3nt: TGTGCCAGCAGCCAAGACACGGGGTCGAATCAGCCCCAGCATTTT
CDR3aa: CASSQDTGSNQPQHF

abundance: -
d_gene: -
j_gene: TRBJ2-2
v_gene: TRBV5-1
CDR3nt: TGCGCCAGCAGCTTGGTACAGTCGAACACCGGGGAGCTGTTTTTT
CDR3aa: CASSLVQSNTGELFF

abundance: -
d_gene: TRBD1
j_gene: TRBJ1-2
v_gene: TRBV3-1/TRBV3-2
CDR3nt: TGTGCCAGCAGCCAAGGGAACAGGGGCGAGTATGGCTACACCTTC
CDR3aa: CASSQGNRGEYGYTF

abundance: -
d_gene: -
j_gene: TRBJ1-3
v_gene: TRBV12-3/TRBV12-4
CDR3nt: TGTGCCAGCAGTTTATACACAGTCCAATATTTT
CDR3aa: CASSLYTVQYF

abundance: -
d_gene: -
j_gene: TRBJ2-2
v_gene: TRBV7-7
CDR3nt: TGTGCTAGCAGCCAACTAGCTTCCGGGGAGCTGTTTTTT
CDR3aa: CASSQLASGELFF

abundance: few
d_gene: -
j_gene: TRBJ1-1
v_gene: TRBV7-2
CDR3nt: TGTGCCAGCAGCTTAGAGAGGGTCAGGGGAGCTTTCTTT
CDR3aa: CASSLERVRGAFF

abundance: -
d_gene: TRBD1
j_gene: TRBJ2-1
v_gene: TRBV5-5
CDR3nt: TGTGCCAGCAGCTTGGGCACAGGGGTCTACAATGAGCAGTTCTTC
CDR3aa: CASSLGTGVYNEQFF

abundance: -
d_gene: TRBD2
j_gene: TRBJ2-3
v_gene: TRBV9
CDR3nt: TGTGCCAGCAGCGTTGGACTAGCGGGGACAGATACGCAGTATTTT
CDR3aa: CASSVGLAGTDTQYF

abundance: -
d_gene: -
j_gene: TRBJ2-1
v_gene: TRBV11-2
CDR3nt: TGTGCCAGCAGCTTAGACGGGGGCTACAATGAGCAGTTCTTC
CDR3aa: CASSLDGGYNEQFF

abundance: -
d_gene: TRBD1
j_gene: TRBJ1-4
v_gene: TRBV6-5
CDR3nt: TGTGCCAGCAGATCGGACAGGGGGATATTTGAAAAACTGTTTTTT
CDR3aa: CASRSDRGIFEKLFF

abundance: -
d_gene: TRBD2
j_gene: TRBJ2-7
v_gene: TRBV18
CDR3nt: TGTGCCAGCGGACGAGGGGAGGGCCATTACGAGCAGTACTTC
CDR3aa: CASGRGEGHYEQYF

abundance: -
d_gene: TRBD2
j_gene: TRBJ2-5
v_gene: TRBV18
CDR3nt: TGTGCCAGCTCGCCCCAGGTCGCAGGGACTAGCGGGAGAGAGACCCAGTACTTC
CDR3aa: CASSPQVAGTSGRETQYF

abundance: once
d_gene: TRBD2
j_gene: TRBJ2-3
v_gene: TRBV7-7
CDR3nt: TGTGCCAGCAGCTACGGACTAGCGGGGGGTGCAGATACGCAGTATTTT
CDR3aa: CASSYGLAGGADTQYF

abundance: -
d_gene: -
j_gene: TRBJ1-4
v_gene: TRBV5-1
CDR3nt: TGCGCCAGCACCAAGGAGGGGTACCTTAATGAAAAACTGTTTTTT
CDR3aa: CASTKEGYLNEKLFF

abundance: -
d_gene: -
j_gene: TRBJ2-7
v_gene: TRBV28
CDR3nt: TGTGCCAGCAACCCCGCGGGACAGACTATTATGGAGCAGTACTTC
CDR3aa: CASNPAGQTIMEQYF

abundance: once
d_gene: -
j_gene: TRBJ1-2
v_gene: TRBV6-5
CDR3nt: TGTGCCAGCAGTTACTCGAGCGGGGATCCTTATGGCTACACCTTC
CDR3aa: CASSYSSGDPYGYTF

abundance: -
d_gene: TRBD2
j_gene: TRBJ2-1
v_gene: TRBV6-6
CDR3nt: TGTGCCAGCAGGGGGGGACTAGCTACGGGAAATGAGCAGTTCTTC
CDR3aa: CASRGGLATGNEQFF

abundance: -
d_gene: -
j_gene: TRBJ1-5
v_gene: TRBV6-5
CDR3nt: TGTGCCAGCAGTCCGTGGAGAGATCAGCCCCAGCATTTT
CDR3aa: CASSPWRDQPQHF

abundance: -
d_gene: -
j_gene: TRBJ1-1
v_gene: TRBV23-1
CDR3nt: TGCGCCAGCAGTCCCCACGGGAACACTGAAGCTTTCTTT
CDR3aa: CASSPHGNTEAFF

abundance: -
d_gene: -
j_gene: TRBJ2-5
v_gene: TRBV20-1
CDR3nt: TGCAGTGCTCCCCATCAAGAGACCCAGTACTTC
CDR3aa: CSAPHQETQYF

abundance: -
d_gene: -
j_gene: TRBJ2-1
v_gene: TRBV2
CDR3nt: TGTGCCAGCAGCCCCCCGGCTAGCGAATACAATGAGCAGTTCTTC
CDR3aa: CASSPPASEYNEQFF

abundance: once
d_gene: TRBD2
j_gene: TRBJ2-1
v_gene: TRBV6-5
CDR3nt: TGTGCCAGCAGGACCCCGGGACTAGTCTACAATGAGCAGTTCTTC
CDR3aa: CASRTPGLVYNEQFF

abundance: -
d_gene: TRBD2
j_gene: TRBJ2-3
v_gene: TRBV13
CDR3nt: TGTGCCAGCAGCCAACTAGCGGGGACTTTGGATACGCAGTATTTT
CDR3aa: CASSQLAGTLDTQYF

abundance: -
d_gene: TRBD2
j_gene: TRBJ2-5
v_gene: TRBV5-1
CDR3nt: TGCGCCAGCGGTCCCGGGGGGGCCCAAGAGACCCAGTACTTC
CDR3aa: CASGPGGAQETQYF

abundance: -
d_gene: TRBD2
j_gene: TRBJ2-1
v_gene: TRBV9
CDR3nt: TGTGCCAGCAGCGTAAAGGGACTAGCGGCTTCCTACAATGAGCAGTTCTTC
CDR3aa: CASSVKGLAASYNEQFF

abundance: -
d_gene: -
j_gene: TRBJ1-1
v_gene: TRBV4-3
CDR3nt: TGCGCCAGCAGCCAAGTATCGCGGCAGAGCACTGAAGCTTTCTTT
CDR3aa: CASSQVSRQSTEAFF

abundance: -
d_gene: TRBD1
j_gene: TRBJ2-7
v_gene: TRBV6-5
CDR3nt: TGTGCCAGCAGCTCCGACAGGGGGCGAAAGCAGTACTTC
CDR3aa: CASSSDRGRKQYF

abundance: -
d_gene: -
j_gene: TRBJ1-5
v_gene: TRBV19
CDR3nt: TGTGCCAGTAGCACACACAAGAATCAGCCCCAGCATTTT
CDR3aa: CASSTHKNQPQHF

abundance: -
d_gene: TRBD1
j_gene: TRBJ1-6
v_gene: TRBV27
CDR3nt: TGTGCCAGCAGTTTAAGCCAGGGGGCAACGGGTTCACCCCTCCACTTT
CDR3aa: CASSLSQGATGSPLHF

abundance: -
d_gene: -
j_gene: TRBJ1-2
v_gene: TRBV4-2
CDR3nt: TGTGCCAGCAGCCAAGATCTGGCAGGGAGGGTTTATGGCTACACCTTC
CDR3aa: CASSQDLAGRVYGYTF

abundance: -
d_gene: -
j_gene: TRBJ1-5
v_gene: TRBV6-6
CDR3nt: TGTGCCAGCAGTCCCCTTAGCAATCAGCCCCAGCATTTT
CDR3aa: CASSPLSNQPQHF

abundance: few
d_gene: TRBD2
j_gene: TRBJ2-1
v_gene: TRBV9
CDR3nt: TGTGCCAGCAGCCCAGCGGGGGTTGCCTACAATGAGCAGTTCTTC
CDR3aa: CASSPAGVAYNEQFF

abundance: -
d_gene: -
j_gene: TRBJ1-5
v_gene: TRBV28
CDR3nt: TGTGCCAGCAGTTTATTCCAGGGGAATCAGCCCCAGCATTTT
CDR3aa: CASSLFQGNQPQHF

abundance: once
d_gene: TRBD1
j_gene: TRBJ1-5
v_gene: TRBV7-9
CDR3nt: TGTGCCAGCAGCATATCGGGACAGGGGGGGGATCAGCCCCAGCATTTT
CDR3aa: CASSISGQGGDQPQHF

abundance: -
d_gene: TRBD2
j_gene: TRBJ2-3
v_gene: TRBV29-1
CDR3nt: TGCAGCGTAATACTAGCGGGGGGGCAGGCTACGCAGTATTTT
CDR3aa: CSVILAGGQATQYF

abundance: -
d_gene: TRBD1
j_gene: TRBJ1-6
v_gene: TRBV7-9
CDR3nt: TGTGCCAGCTCCCGACAGGGGGGAGTATCACCCCTCCACTTT
CDR3aa: CASSRQGGVSPLHF

abundance: few
d_gene: -
j_gene: TRBJ2-1
v_gene: TRBV11-3
CDR3nt: TGTGCCAGCAGCTCGTACTACAATGAGCAGTTCTTC
CDR3aa: CASSSYYNEQFF

abundance: -
d_gene: -
j_gene: TRBJ1-3
v_gene: TRBV11-2
CDR3nt: TGTGCCAGCAGCTCCGGACTCAGCTCTGGAAACACCATATATTTT
CDR3aa: CASSSGLSSGNTIYF

abundance: -
d_gene: -
j_gene: TRBJ1-2
v_gene: TRBV7-2
CDR3nt: TGTGCCAGCAGCTTAGTTTGGCGGGGAGGGGATGGCTACACCTTC
CDR3aa: CASSLVWRGGDGYTF

abundance: -
d_gene: -
j_gene: TRBJ2-3
v_gene: TRBV5-1
CDR3nt: TGCGCCAGCAGCCAGCGACGCCTCCCTAGCACAGATACGCAGTATTTT
CDR3aa: CASSQRRLPSTDTQYF

abundance: -
d_gene: TRBD1
j_gene: TRBJ2-7
v_gene: TRBV2
CDR3nt: TGTGCCAGCAGGTGGACAGGTGTTACCTACGAGCAGTACTTC
CDR3aa: CASRWTGVTYEQYF

abundance: -
d_gene: TRBD2
j_gene: TRBJ2-7
v_gene: TRBV9
CDR3nt: TGTGCCAGCAGCGTCGGACTAGCGGGGATATACGAGCAGTACTTC
CDR3aa: CASSVGLAGIYEQYF

abundance: few
d_gene: -
j_gene: TRBJ1-6
v_gene: TRBV4-3
CDR3nt: TGCGCCAGCAGCCTATCTTCTAAGGGAGATAATTCACCCCTCCACTTT
CDR3aa: CASSLSSKGDNSPLHF

abundance: -
d_gene: TRBD2
j_gene: TRBJ2-7
v_gene: TRBV7-8
CDR3nt: TGTGCCAGCAGCCCCACTAGCGGACCAAATTACGAGCAGTACTTC
CDR3aa: CASSPTSGPNYEQYF

abundance: -
d_gene: -
j_gene: TRBJ2-1
v_gene: TRBV5-8
CDR3nt: TGTGCCAGCAGCGGACTCAGCTCCTACAATGAGCAGTTCTTC
CDR3aa: CASSGLSSYNEQFF

abundance: -
d_gene: -
j_gene: TRBJ2-1
v_gene: TRBV7-9
CDR3nt: TGTGCCAGCAGCTTAGGATTTAGTAACAATGAGCAGTTCTTC
CDR3aa: CASSLGFSNNEQFF

abundance: -
d_gene: -
j_gene: TRBJ1-2
v_gene: TRBV6-5
CDR3nt: TGTGCCAGCAGAACAGGGCTCGGCTATGGCTACACCTTC
CDR3aa: CASRTGLGYGYTF

abundance: -
d_gene: TRBD1
j_gene: TRBJ2-3
v_gene: TRBV5-1
CDR3nt: TGCGCCAGCAGCGGGGGGACAGGGAGCACAGATACGCAGTATTTT
CDR3aa: CASSGGTGSTDTQYF

abundance: -
d_gene: -
j_gene: TRBJ1-2
v_gene: TRBV28
CDR3nt: TGTGCCAGCAGTATACGAGGACAGCTAAATAACTATGGCTACACCTTC
CDR3aa: CASSIRGQLNNYGYTF

abundance: -
d_gene: -
j_gene: TRBJ1-6
v_gene: TRBV30
CDR3nt: TGTGCCTGGAGTGTACAGGGAAGTACCTATAATTCACCCCTCCACTTT
CDR3aa: CAWSVQGSTYNSPLHF

abundance: -
d_gene: -
j_gene: TRBJ1-1
v_gene: TRBV6-2/TRBV6-3
CDR3nt: TGTGCCAGCAGACCTACGTCCGGGTCTTTGAACACTGAAGCTTTCTTT
CDR3aa: CASRPTSGSLNTEAFF

abundance: -
d_gene: -
j_gene: TRBJ2-5
v_gene: TRBV2
CDR3nt: TGTGCCAGCAGTGGACAGTTCCAAGAGACCCAGTACTTC
CDR3aa: CASSGQFQETQYF

abundance: -
d_gene: TRBD2
j_gene: TRBJ2-2
v_gene: TRBV18
CDR3nt: TGTGCCACCAGCGGGAAGGAACAGAACACCGGGGAGCTGTTTTTT
CDR3aa: CATSGKEQNTGELFF

abundance: -
d_gene: -
j_gene: TRBJ2-2
v_gene: TRBV9
CDR3nt: TGTGCCAGCAGCCCCAACCAGGGCGGATGGCAGCTCACCGGGGAGCTGTTTTTT
CDR3aa: CASSPNQGGWQLTGELFF

abundance: -
d_gene: -
j_gene: TRBJ1-2
v_gene: TRBV7-9
CDR3nt: TGTGCCAGCAGCCCAGGGATCAACTATGGCTACACCTTC
CDR3aa: CASSPGINYGYTF

abundance: -
d_gene: -
j_gene: TRBJ1-3
v_gene: TRBV15
CDR3nt: TGTGCCACCGGGGCCAGGGGAAACACCATATATTTT
CDR3aa: CATGARGNTIYF